This T cell receptor (beta chain) emerged from a study of blood T cell repertoires in COVID-19. Symptom resolution, clearance, or two negative PCRs marked the recovered donors of Cohort 3. Sequencing used immunoSEQ multiplex PCR; TCRdb keeps in-frame clones, though not all of them. The data contain approximately 300,000 clones, roughly 90% of them singletons. This clone was seen once. J gave up 4 bases and V 6 bases, and 6 bases lay outside the gene matches. The CDR3 runs to 14 residues. CDR1 and CDR2 from the germline V gene are MDHEN and SYDVKM. The rearrangement links TRBV28 to TRBJ2-4; TRBD2 aligns across 7 bases. The sequenced sample was PBMCs or T cells enriched from blood (not recorded which). The clonotype originates from a woman between 25 and 40 years old who had recovered from COVID-19. The CDR3 nucleotides read TGTGCCAGCAGGGCCCTAGCGGCAAAAAACATTCAGTACTTC. It specifies CASRALAAKNIQYF. The full variable domain, in which reference TRBV28 and TRBJ2-4 provide the parts outside the CDR3, is DVKVTQSSRYLVKRTGEKVFLECVQDMDHENMFWYRQDPGLGLRLIYFSYDVKMKEKGDIPEGYSVSREKKERFSLILESASTNQTSMYLCASRALAAKNIQYFGAGTRLSVL.